The 21 T cell receptor beta chains below come from one sample, sequenced in a study of blood T cell repertoires in COVID-19. Sequenced by immunoSEQ multiplex PCR; TCRdb stores in-frame clones only, minus some. Of approximately 300,000 clones in the sample, around 81% were seen once. Material for sequencing was peripheral blood. These receptors were obtained from a woman aged 45 to 65 with active or convalescent COVID-19.

The chain joins TRBV28 to TRBJ2-1, with 14 bases fitting TRBD2. CDR1 and CDR2 from the germline V gene are MDHEN and SYDVKM. Losses at the gene ends were 2 bases for V and 8 bases for J; bases not matched to a gene: 5. The CDR3 loop spans 16 amino acids. DNA of the CDR3: TGTGCCAGCAGTTTACGGGGACTAGCGGGAGCCCATGAGCAGTTCTTC. Its protein is CASSLRGLAGAHEQFF.

This chain links TRBV12-2 with TRBJ2-3; TRBD2 is the table's D call and was not checked against the DNA. TRBV12-2 is flagged as a pseudogene. This CDR3 contains 17 residues. CDR3 region: CASRLRGTSGVTDTQYF. CDR3 coding DNA: TGTGCAAGTCGCCTCAGAGGGACTAGCGGGGTGACAGATACGCAGTATTTT.

This chain uses TRBV5-1 with TRBJ1-2; D might be TRBD1 (5 bases). The CDR3 runs 14 residues. The germline V gene encodes CDR1 SGHRS and CDR2 YFSETQ. The germline V and J ends were trimmed by 5 bases and 1 base, with 12 bases remaining between them. The chain's CDR3 is CASRGQGNNYGYTF. The CDR3 coding sequence is TGCGCCAGCAGGGGGCAGGGTAATAACTATGGCTACACCTTC.

CDR3 sequence (DNA): TGCGCCAGCAGCGTGGACTTTAGCTCCTACAATGAGCAGTTCTTC. This codes for CASSVDFSSYNEQFF. This rearrangement joins TRBV5-1 to TRBJ2-1; D may be TRBD2 (5 bases). The V end lost 4 bases, the J end lost 0 bases, and 11 bases lay between the germline ends. Germline CDR1 reads SGHRS; CDR2 reads YFSETQ. The CDR3 consists of 15 residues. The full variable domain, completed using reference TRBV5-1 and TRBJ2-1, is KAGVTQTPRYLIKTRGQQVTLSCSPISGHRSVSWYQQTPGQGLQFLFEYFSETQRNKGNFPGRFSGRQFSNSRSEMNVSTLELGDSALYLCASSVDFSSYNEQFFGPGTRLTVL.

The gene calls are TRBV10-3 and TRBJ2-7; no definite D call. With 0 bases removed from V and 0 bases from J, the gap between germline ends came to 3 bases. Germline CDR1 is ENHRY and CDR2 is SYGVKD. CDR3 length: 13 residues. The CDR3 DNA reads as TGTGCCATCAGTGAGTCGAGCTCCTACGAGCAGTACTTC. Translated, it gives CAISESSSYEQYF.

This chain links TRBV28 with TRBJ1-1, with TRBD1 as a possible D gene (6 bases). Trimming removed 9 bases from V and 4 bases from J, with 21 bases in between. The CDR3 spans 15 residues. Germline CDR1 is MDHEN and CDR2 is SYDVKM. Written as DNA, the CDR3 is TGTGCCAGTGCAAACAGGGACACGATGGGCACTGAAGCTTTCTTT. This sequence encodes CASANRDTMGTEAFF.

The rearrangement links TRBV6-1 to TRBJ1-2, with 8 nucleotides matching TRBD1. Germline V gene sequence: CDR1 MNHNS, CDR2 SASEGT. The CDR3 is 16 residues long. J lost 9 bases, V lost 0 bases, and 12 bases had no gene match. CDR3 DNA: TGTGCCAGCAGTGAAGCTAGGACAGGGAGGACTTCAAGCTACACCTTC. Protein: CASSEARTGRTSSYTF.

The chain couples TRBV24-1 to TRBJ1-5, with 7 bases lining up with TRBD1. The germline gives CDR1 KGHDR, CDR2 SFDVKD. The trim removed 4 bases at V and 9 bases at J, leaving 23 bases unmatched. CDR3 length: 19 amino acids. The CDR3 loop is CATSEPGLPDRDFLLPQHF. CDR3 DNA: TGTGCCACCAGTGAGCCGGGACTCCCCGACAGGGACTTCCTATTGCCCCAGCATTTT.

The sample holds a few counts of this clone. The rearrangement joins TRBV14 to TRBJ2-5; D is unresolved. The V gene's germline CDR1 is SGHDN and CDR2 FVKESK. The CDR3 spans 13 residues. Trimming removed 2 bases at V and 6 bases at J, with 10 bases between. Here the CDR3 reads CASSQINFKTQYF. The DNA for the CDR3 is TGTGCCAGCAGCCAAATTAACTTCAAGACCCAGTACTTC.

This clone was detected a few times. The genes are TRBV5-1 and TRBJ1-1, with a weak D call TRBD1 (6 bases). The germline gives CDR1 SGHRS, CDR2 YFSETQ. Trimming cost V 3 bases and J 10 bases, with 13 bases left between them. This CDR3 is built from 12 residues. The CDR3 DNA reads as TGCGCCAGCAGCTACGACAGGACCGTAGCTTTCTTT. Translated: CASSYDRTVAFF.

This rearrangement joins TRBV5-1 to TRBJ1-2; TRBD1 agrees at 7 bases. This CDR3 is 15 amino acids long. J lost 8 bases, V lost 4 bases, and 14 bases had no gene match. Germline V gene data show CDR1 as SGHRS and CDR2 as YFSETQ. The CDR3: CASSLREAGGWGYTF. The CDR3 coding sequence is TGCGCCAGCAGCCTACGGGAAGCAGGGGGTTGGGGCTACACCTTC.

The gene calls are TRBV15 and TRBJ1-1; D call uncertain. Germline V lookup: CDR1 LNHNV, CDR2 YYDKDF (reference sequence). The V end lost 1 base, the J end lost 5 bases, and 20 bases lay between the germline ends. The CDR3 runs to 17 residues. Here the CDR3 reads CATSRVPLSETGTEAFF. The CDR3, as DNA: TGTGCCACCAGCAGAGTGCCACTCTCTGAGACGGGAACTGAAGCTTTCTTT.

V gene TRBV5-1 combines with J gene TRBJ1-2; D is possibly TRBD1 (6 bases). The CDR3 loop spans 15 amino acids. Germline CDR1 SGHRS, CDR2 YFSETQ. V shed 0 bases and J shed 2 bases, with 11 bases lying between them. CDR3 coding DNA: TGCGCCAGCAGCTTGGAGCCTCAGGGGAACTATGGCTACACCTTC. Translated: CASSLEPQGNYGYTF.

The V call is TRBV10-3, the J call TRBJ1-3; D not resolved. The germline gives CDR1 ENHRY, CDR2 SYGVKD. Trimming pared 6 bases from V and 4 bases from J, leaving 4 bases between. The CDR3 is 11 residues long. The CDR3 nucleotides read TGTGCCATCAGCCAGGGAAACACCATATATTTT. As protein: CAISQGNTIYF.

The chain joins TRBV28 to TRBJ1-3; D possibly corresponds to TRBD1 (5 bases). Germline values: CDR1 MDHEN, CDR2 SYDVKM. The germline V and J ends were trimmed by 6 bases and 4 bases, with 16 bases remaining between them. CDR3 length: 15 amino acids. CDR3 in amino acids: CASSTRVPGGNTIYF. The CDR3 DNA is TGTGCCAGCAGCACCAGGGTGCCGGGCGGAAACACCATATATTTT.

The rearrangement uses TRBV28 and TRBJ1-5, with 9 nucleotides matching TRBD1. The CDR3 is made up of 15 amino acids. The ends lost 4 bases at V and 4 bases at J; junction bases unmatched: 5. CDR1 is MDHEN and CDR2 is SYDVKM in the germline V gene. The DNA of the CDR3 is TGTGCCAGCAGTTCACAGGGGGCAAGGAATCAGCCCCAGCATTTT. Encoded protein: CASSSQGARNQPQHF.

This clone was observed a handful of times. The chain combines TRBV24-1 with TRBJ2-5; 11 positions match TRBD1. Germline CDR1 and CDR2: KGHDR and SFDVKD. The CDR3 runs 14 residues. V lost 9 bases to trimming and J lost 4 bases; unmatched junction nucleotides: 6. This CDR3 reads CATGTGGTAETQYF. In DNA, the CDR3 is TGTGCCACCGGGACAGGGGGTACGGCAGAGACCCAGTACTTC.

The genes are TRBV4-2 and TRBJ1-1, with D perhaps TRBD1 (6 bases). The germline CDR1 and CDR2 sequences are LGHNA and YNFKEQ. The CDR3 totals 18 residues. V lost 0 bases, J lost 2 bases, and 19 bases lay in between. Written as DNA, the CDR3 is TGTGCCAGCAGCCAAGATCGATGGGGACAAGCTCGCAACACTGAAGCTTTCTTT. This codes for CASSQDRWGQARNTEAFF.

The chain has TRBV5-1 and TRBJ2-7, with D maybe TRBD2 (5 bases). Germline CDR1 SGHRS, CDR2 YFSETQ. This CDR3 has 13 residues. Between the trimmed V and J ends, which lost 7 bases and 5 bases, there was a span of 16 bases. The CDR3 protein is CASGAEMDDEQYF. CDR3 DNA sequence: TGCGCCAGCGGAGCGGAAATGGACGACGAGCAGTACTTC.

The J gene is TRBJ2-1, the V gene TRBV2, with 7 bases that match TRBD1. V trimming: 3 bases; J trimming: 12 bases; junction bases outside the gene matches: 11. The CDR3 covers 14 residues. Looked up from germline, CDR1 is SNHLY and CDR2 is FYNNEI. The CDR3 DNA sequence: TGTGCCAGCAGTGAGGGGCCCCTCAGGGGGTGGCAGTTCTTC. It is translated as CASSEGPLRGWQFF.

The chain couples TRBV15 to TRBJ1-1; unclear D gene. V dropped 4 bases and J dropped 4 bases, with 10 bases sitting between them. Germline CDR1 is LNHNV and CDR2 is YYDKDF (reference sequence). The CDR3 covers 13 residues. CDR3 sequence (DNA): TGTGCCACCAGCATTCCTTTCTCCACTGAAGCTTTCTTT. It specifies CATSIPFSTEAFF.